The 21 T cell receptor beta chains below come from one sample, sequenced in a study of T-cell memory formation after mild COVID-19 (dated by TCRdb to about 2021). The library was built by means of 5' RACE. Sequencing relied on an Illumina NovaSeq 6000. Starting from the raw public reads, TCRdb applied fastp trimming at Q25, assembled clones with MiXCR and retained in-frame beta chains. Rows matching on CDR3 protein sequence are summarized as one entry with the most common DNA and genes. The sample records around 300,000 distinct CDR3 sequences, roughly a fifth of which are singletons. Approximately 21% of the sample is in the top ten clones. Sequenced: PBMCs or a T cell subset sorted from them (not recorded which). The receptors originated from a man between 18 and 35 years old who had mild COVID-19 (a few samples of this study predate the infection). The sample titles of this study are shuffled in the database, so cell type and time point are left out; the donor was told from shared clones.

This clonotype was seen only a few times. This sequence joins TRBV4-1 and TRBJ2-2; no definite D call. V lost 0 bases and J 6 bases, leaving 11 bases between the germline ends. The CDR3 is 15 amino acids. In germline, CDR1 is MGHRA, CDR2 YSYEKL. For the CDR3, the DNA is TGCGCCAGCAGCCAAGATAAAAGAAAGGCCGGGGAGCTGTTTTTT. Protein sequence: CASSQDKRKAGELFF.

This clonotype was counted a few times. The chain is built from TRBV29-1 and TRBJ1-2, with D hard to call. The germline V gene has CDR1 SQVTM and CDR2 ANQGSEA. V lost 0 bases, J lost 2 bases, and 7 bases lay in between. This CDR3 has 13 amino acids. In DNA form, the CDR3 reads TGCAGCGTTGAAGAGCAACAGAACTATGGCTACACCTTC. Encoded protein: CSVEEQQNYGYTF.

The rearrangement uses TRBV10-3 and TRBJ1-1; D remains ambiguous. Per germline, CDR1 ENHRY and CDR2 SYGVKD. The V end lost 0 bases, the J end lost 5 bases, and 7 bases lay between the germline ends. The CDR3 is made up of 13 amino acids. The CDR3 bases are TGTGCCATCAGTGAGTCCACTAGGACTGAAGCTTTCTTT. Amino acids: CAISESTRTEAFF.

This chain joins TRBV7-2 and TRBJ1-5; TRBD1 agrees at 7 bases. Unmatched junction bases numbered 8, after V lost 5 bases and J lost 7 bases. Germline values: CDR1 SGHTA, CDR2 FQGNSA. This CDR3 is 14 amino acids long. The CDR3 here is CASSLPGGEQPQHF. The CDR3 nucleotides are TGTGCCAGCAGCCTTCCAGGGGGAGAACAGCCCCAGCATTTT. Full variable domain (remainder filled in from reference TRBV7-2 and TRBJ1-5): GAGVSQSPSNKVTEKGKDVELRCDPISGHTALYWYRQSLGQGLEFLIYFQGNSAPDKSGLPSDRFSAERTGGSVSTLTIQRTQQEDSAVYLCASSLPGGEQPQHFGDGTRLSIL.

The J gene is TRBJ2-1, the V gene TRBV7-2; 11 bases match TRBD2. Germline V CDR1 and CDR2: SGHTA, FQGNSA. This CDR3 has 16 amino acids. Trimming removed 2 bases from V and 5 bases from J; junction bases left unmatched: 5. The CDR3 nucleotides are TGTGCCAGCAGCTTATCCGGGACTAGCGGCAACAATGAGCAGTTCTTC. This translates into CASSLSGTSGNNEQFF.

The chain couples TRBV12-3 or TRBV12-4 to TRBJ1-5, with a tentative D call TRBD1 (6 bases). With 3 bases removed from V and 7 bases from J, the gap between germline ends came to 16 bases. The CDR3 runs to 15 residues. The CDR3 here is CASSFGGRGGQPQHF. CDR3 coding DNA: TGTGCCAGCAGTTTCGGTGGCAGGGGCGGGCAGCCCCAGCATTTT.

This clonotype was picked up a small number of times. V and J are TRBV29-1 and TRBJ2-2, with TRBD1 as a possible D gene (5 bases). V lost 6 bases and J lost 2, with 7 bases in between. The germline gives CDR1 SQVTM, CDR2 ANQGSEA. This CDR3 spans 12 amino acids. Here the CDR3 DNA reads TGCAGCGTGACAGAAAACACCGGGGAGCTGTTTTTT. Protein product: CSVTENTGELFF.

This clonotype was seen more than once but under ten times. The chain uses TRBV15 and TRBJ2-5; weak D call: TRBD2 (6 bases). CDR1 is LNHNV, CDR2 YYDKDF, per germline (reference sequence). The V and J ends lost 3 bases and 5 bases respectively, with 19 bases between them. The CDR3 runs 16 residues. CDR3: CATSRDPGGTWETQYF. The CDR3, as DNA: TGTGCCACCAGCAGGGACCCGGGCGGGACCTGGGAGACCCAGTACTTC.

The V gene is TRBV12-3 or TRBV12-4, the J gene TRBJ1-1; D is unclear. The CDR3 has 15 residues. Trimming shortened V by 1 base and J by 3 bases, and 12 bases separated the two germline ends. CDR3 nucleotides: TGTGCCAGCAGTTTAGGTCAGATTAGCTACACTGAAGCTTTCTTT. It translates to CASSLGQISYTEAFF.

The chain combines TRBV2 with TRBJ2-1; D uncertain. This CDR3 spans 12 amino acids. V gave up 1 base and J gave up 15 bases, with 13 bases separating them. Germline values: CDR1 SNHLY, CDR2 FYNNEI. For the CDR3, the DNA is TGTGCCAGCAGTGAAGTGGGCCTTAAGGGGTTCTTC. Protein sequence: CASSEVGLKGFF. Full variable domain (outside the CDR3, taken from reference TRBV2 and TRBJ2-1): EPEVTQTPSHQVTQMGQEVILRCVPISNHLYFYWYRQILGQKVEFLVSFYNNEISEKSEIFDDQFSVERPDGSNFTLKIRSTKLEDSAMYFCASSEVGLKGFFGPGTRLTVL.

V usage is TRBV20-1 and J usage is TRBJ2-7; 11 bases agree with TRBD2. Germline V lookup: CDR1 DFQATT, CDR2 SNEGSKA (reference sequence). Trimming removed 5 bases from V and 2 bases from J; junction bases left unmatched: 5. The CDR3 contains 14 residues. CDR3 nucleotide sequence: TGCAGTGCTCTAGCGGGGGGCTACCCCTACGAGCAGTACTTC. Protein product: CSALAGGYPYEQYF.

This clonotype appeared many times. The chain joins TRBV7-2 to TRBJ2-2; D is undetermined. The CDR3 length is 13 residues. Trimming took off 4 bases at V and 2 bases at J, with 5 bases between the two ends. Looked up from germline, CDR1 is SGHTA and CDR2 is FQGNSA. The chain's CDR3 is CASSSRNTGELFF. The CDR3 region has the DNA TGTGCCAGCAGCTCCCGAAACACCGGGGAGCTGTTTTTT.

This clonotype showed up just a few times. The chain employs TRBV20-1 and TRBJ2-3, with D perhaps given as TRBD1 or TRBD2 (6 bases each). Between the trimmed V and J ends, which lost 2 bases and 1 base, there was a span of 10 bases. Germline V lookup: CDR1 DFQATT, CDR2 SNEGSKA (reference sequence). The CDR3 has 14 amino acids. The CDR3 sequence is CSARKGGGTDTQYF. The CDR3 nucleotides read TGCAGTGCTAGAAAGGGGGGCGGCACAGATACGCAGTATTTT.

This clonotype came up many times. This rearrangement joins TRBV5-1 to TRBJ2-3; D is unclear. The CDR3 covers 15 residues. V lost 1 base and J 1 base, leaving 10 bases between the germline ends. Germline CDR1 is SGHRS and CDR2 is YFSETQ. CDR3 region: CASSLQDPRTDTQYF. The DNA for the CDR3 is TGCGCCAGCAGCTTGCAGGATCCTCGCACAGATACGCAGTATTTT.

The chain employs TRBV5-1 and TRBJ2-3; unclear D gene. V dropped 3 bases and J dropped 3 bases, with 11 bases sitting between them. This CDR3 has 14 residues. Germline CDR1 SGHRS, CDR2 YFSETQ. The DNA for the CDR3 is TGCGCCAGCAGCTCTCCAGCGAATACAGATACGCAGTATTTT. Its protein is CASSSPANTDTQYF. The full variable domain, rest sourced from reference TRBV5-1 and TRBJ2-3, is KAGVTQTPRYLIKTRGQQVTLSCSPISGHRSVSWYQQTPGQGLQFLFEYFSETQRNKGNFPGRFSGRQFSNSRSEMNVSTLELGDSALYLCASSSPANTDTQYFGPGTRLTVL.

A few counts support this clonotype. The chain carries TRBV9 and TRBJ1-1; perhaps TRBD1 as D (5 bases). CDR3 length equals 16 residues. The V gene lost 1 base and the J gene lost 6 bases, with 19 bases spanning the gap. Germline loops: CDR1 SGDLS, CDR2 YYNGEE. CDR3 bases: TGTGCCAGCAGCGTAAATCCCATCGGGGGGTACGCTGAAGCTTTCTTT. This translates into CASSVNPIGGYAEAFF.

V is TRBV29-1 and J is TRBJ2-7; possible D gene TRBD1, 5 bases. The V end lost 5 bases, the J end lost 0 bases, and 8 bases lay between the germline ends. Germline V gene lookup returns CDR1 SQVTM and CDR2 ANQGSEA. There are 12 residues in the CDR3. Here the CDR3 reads CSVLTASYEQYF. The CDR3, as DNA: TGCAGCGTTTTGACAGCCTCCTACGAGCAGTACTTC.

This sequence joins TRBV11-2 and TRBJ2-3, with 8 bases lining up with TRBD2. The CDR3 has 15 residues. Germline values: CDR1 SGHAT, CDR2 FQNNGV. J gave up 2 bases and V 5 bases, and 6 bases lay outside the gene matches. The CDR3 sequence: CASSRGGDYTDTQYF. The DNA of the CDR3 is TGTGCCAGCAGCCGGGGGGGGGACTACACAGATACGCAGTATTTT.

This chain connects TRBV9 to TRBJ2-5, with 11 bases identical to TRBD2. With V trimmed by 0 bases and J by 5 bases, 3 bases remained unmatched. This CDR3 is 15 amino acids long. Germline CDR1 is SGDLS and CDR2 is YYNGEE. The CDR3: CASSVAPSGGETQYF. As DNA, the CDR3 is TGTGCCAGCAGCGTAGCTCCTAGCGGGGGGGAGACCCAGTACTTC. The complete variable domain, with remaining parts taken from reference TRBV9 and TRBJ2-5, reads DSGVTQTPKHLITATGQRVTLRCSPRSGDLSVYWYQQSLDQGLQFLIQYYNGEERAKGNILERFSAQQFPDLHSELNLSSLELGDSALYFCASSVAPSGGETQYFGPGTRLLVL.

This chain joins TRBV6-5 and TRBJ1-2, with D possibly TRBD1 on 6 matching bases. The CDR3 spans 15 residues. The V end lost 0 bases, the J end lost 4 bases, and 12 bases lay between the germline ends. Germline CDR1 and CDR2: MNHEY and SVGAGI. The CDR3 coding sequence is TGTGCCAGCAGTTACTCAGGGGGACACAGCTATGGCTACACCTTC. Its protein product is CASSYSGGHSYGYTF.

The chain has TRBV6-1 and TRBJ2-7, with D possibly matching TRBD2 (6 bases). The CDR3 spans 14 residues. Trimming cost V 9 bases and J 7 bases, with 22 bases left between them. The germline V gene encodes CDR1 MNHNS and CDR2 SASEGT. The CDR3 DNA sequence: TGTGCCAGTGGATGGGGGGTCATTTCACAGGAGCAGTACGTC. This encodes CASGWGVISQEQYV.